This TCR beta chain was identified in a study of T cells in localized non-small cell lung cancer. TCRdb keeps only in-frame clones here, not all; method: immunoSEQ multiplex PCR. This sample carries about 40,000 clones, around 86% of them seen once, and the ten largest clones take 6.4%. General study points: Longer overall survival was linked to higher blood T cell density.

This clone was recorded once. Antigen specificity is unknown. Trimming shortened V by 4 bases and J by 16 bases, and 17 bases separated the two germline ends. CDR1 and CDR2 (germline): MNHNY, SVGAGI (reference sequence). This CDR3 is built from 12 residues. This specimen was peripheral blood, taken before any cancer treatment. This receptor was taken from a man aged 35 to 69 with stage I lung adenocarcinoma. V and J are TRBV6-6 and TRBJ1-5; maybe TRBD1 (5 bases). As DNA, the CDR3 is TGTGCCAGCAGTTCTCCGGGACCCCCTGTACATTTT. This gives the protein CASSSPGPPVHF.